The 29 T cell receptor beta chains below were found in one sample sequenced in a study of blood T cells in healthy people across ages. PCR was performed a second time for about 6 to 12 cycles using a sample-barcoded 5' primer and a J-beta primer mix. TCRdb re-analysed the 5' RACE reads in MiXCR, keeping a single row per CDR3 protein. This sample has over 1.5 million distinct CDR3 sequences, with about 50% found just once. Sample: blood. Source of these receptors: a woman in her forties in good health.

Details on this clonotype: The germline gene is not matched at one end of the junction; a read error may be the cause. The gene calls are TRBV5-8 and TRBJ2-6; D possibly matches TRBD1 or TRBD2 (5 bases each). CDR3 length: 18 residues. Looked up from germline, CDR1 is SGHTS and CDR2 is YDEGEE. Here the CDR3 DNA reads TGTGCCAGCAGCTTGAAGGAGGCAGCTTACTCTGGGGCCAGCGTCCTGACTTTC. Its protein product is CASSLKEAAYSGASVLTF.

The chain recombines TRBV5-1 with TRBJ2-3; maybe TRBD2 (5 bases). The V gene's germline CDR1 is SGHRS and CDR2 YFSETQ. V was pared by 7 bases and J by 5 bases, with 23 bases between. The CDR3 consists of 16 residues. The CDR3 loop is CASAGGLAAPGDTQYF. The CDR3 coding sequence is TGCGCCAGCGCGGGCGGGCTAGCCGCCCCCGGAGATACGCAGTATTTT.

This clonotype was recorded a few times. V usage is TRBV6-6 and J usage is TRBJ2-7; D gene unclear. Per germline, CDR1 MNHNY and CDR2 SVGAGI (reference sequence). The CDR3 contains 14 residues. Trimming shortened V by 0 bases and J by 2 bases, and 8 bases separated the two germline ends. CDR3 residues: CASSYSVRTYEQYF. Here the CDR3 DNA reads TGTGCCAGCAGTTACTCGGTGAGGACCTACGAGCAGTACTTC.

Of note for this clonotype: Its ends do not fully match the called genes, so a read error is possible. This chain uses TRBV4-1 with TRBJ2-3; 12 bases line up with TRBD2. Per germline, CDR1 MGHRA and CDR2 YSYEKL. There are 19 residues in the CDR3. Here the CDR3 reads CANSQDLLAGGSRTDTQYF. CDR3 in DNA: TGCGCCAACAGCCAAGATCTTCTAGCGGGGGGGAGCCGCACAGATACGCAGTATTTT.

This chain uses TRBV10-3 with TRBJ1-2, with 7 positions matching TRBD1. Germline V gene lookup returns CDR1 ENHRY and CDR2 SYGVKD. The CDR3 length is 14 residues. The trim removed 2 bases at V and 5 bases at J, leaving 5 bases unmatched. CDR3 protein: CAISEPGTEYGYTF. DNA of the CDR3: TGTGCCATCAGTGAGCCCGGGACAGAGTATGGCTACACCTTC.

This clonotype has more than one count but fewer than ten. The chain carries TRBV18 and TRBJ1-4; D call uncertain. Germline-derived CDR1 and CDR2 are KGHSH and LQKENI. This CDR3 has 17 residues. V shed 1 base and J shed 4 bases, with 16 bases lying between them. The CDR3 spells CASSPLGNLRLNEKLFF. The CDR3 nucleotides are TGTGCCAGCTCACCACTTGGAAACCTAAGACTTAATGAAAAACTGTTTTTT. Using reference TRBV18 and TRBJ1-4 for the parts outside the CDR3, the full variable domain is NAGVMQNPRHLVRRRGQEARLRCSPMKGHSHVYWYRQLPEEGLKFMVYLQKENIIDESGMPKERFSAEFPKEGPSILRIQQVVRGDSAAYFCASSPLGNLRLNEKLFFGSGTQLSVL.

This clonotype has a handful of counts. The chain combines TRBV24-1 with TRBJ2-1, with TRBD2 matching over 10 bases. Germline-derived CDR1 and CDR2 are KGHDR and SFDVKD. J gave up 7 bases and V 8 bases, and 13 bases lay outside the gene matches. The CDR3 runs 16 residues. This CDR3 reads CATTPTTSGESNEQFF. The CDR3 DNA is TGTGCCACCACGCCCACCACTAGCGGGGAGTCAAATGAGCAGTTCTTC.

CDR3 in DNA: TGCGCCAGCAGCCAAGAGGAGGTTGCTGGATCTTCCTACGAGCAGTACTTC. Amino acid sequence: CASSQEEVAGSSYEQYF. This sequence joins TRBV4-1 and TRBJ2-4; D possibly corresponds to TRBD2 (5 bases). The end of the DNA aligns better with TRBJ2-7, so the J call may be wrong. The length of the CDR3 is 17 residues. From germline, CDR1 is MGHRA and CDR2 YSYEKL.

The chain combines TRBV6-6 with TRBJ2-6; either TRBD1 or TRBD2 may supply D (5 bases each). Per the germline V gene, CDR1 is MNHNY and CDR2 is SVGAGI (reference sequence). The CDR3 covers 15 residues. The V gene lost 7 bases and the J gene lost 6 bases, with 16 bases spanning the gap. The CDR3 reads CASINGGSKANVLTF. The CDR3 bases are TGTGCCAGCATTAATGGGGGATCTAAGGCCAACGTCCTGACTTTC.

To note about this clonotype: At one end, the junction sequence differs from germline, possibly due to a read error. The chain has TRBV5-1 and TRBJ2-5; unclear D gene. CDR3 length: 14 amino acids. CDR1 and CDR2 (germline): SGHRS, YFSETQ. The CDR3 region has the DNA TGCGCCAGCAGCTTGGCTGTTCACCAGGAGACCCAGTACTTC. Its translation: CASSLAVHQETQYF.

The V gene is TRBV20-1, the J gene TRBJ2-1; D not resolved. Trimming removed 1 base at V and 4 bases at J, with 8 bases between. Germline V lookup: CDR1 DFQATT, CDR2 SNEGSKA (reference sequence). The CDR3 sequence is 13 residues long. The CDR3 DNA is TGCAGTGCTAGAGCCGGGTTTTACAATGAGCAGTTCTTC. This gives the protein CSARAGFYNEQFF.

CDR3 nucleotides: TGTGCCAGCATGAACAGTCTAGACTATGGCTACACCTTC. It is translated as CASMNSLDYGYTF. The chain employs TRBV6-5 and TRBJ1-2, with D unresolved. The CDR3 runs to 13 residues. Trimming shortened V by 7 bases and J by 3 bases, and 12 bases separated the two germline ends. CDR1 is MNHEY and CDR2 is SVGAGI in the germline V gene.

The chain combines TRBV7-2 with TRBJ2-3; D is ambiguous. Germline assignment: CDR1 SGHTA and CDR2 FQGNSA. This CDR3 has 14 amino acids. The V and J ends lost 1 base and 6 bases respectively, with 11 bases between them. CDR3 in DNA: TGTGCCAGCAGCTTAGAGGGTCATAGGGATACGCAGTATTTT. It translates to CASSLEGHRDTQYF. Supplemented by reference TRBV7-2 and TRBJ2-3, the full variable domain reads GAGVSQSPSNKVTEKGKDVELRCDPISGHTALYWYRQSLGQGLEFLIYFQGNSAPDKSGLPSDRFSAERTGGSVSTLTIQRTQQEDSAVYLCASSLEGHRDTQYFGPGTRLTVL.

This clonotype was observed many times. Mismatch with germline at one junction end may stem from a read error. The genes are TRBV5-1 and TRBJ2-5, with D possibly being TRBD1 (6 bases). This CDR3 comprises 15 residues. The germline V gene has CDR1 SGHRS and CDR2 YFSETQ. The CDR3 DNA follows: TGTGCCAGCAGTTTGAGGGCAGGGGTCCAAGAGACCCAGTACTTC. It yields the protein CASSLRAGVQETQYF.

The chain has TRBV6-6 and TRBJ2-7, with D possibly called TRBD1 or TRBD2 (5 bases each). There are 15 residues in the CDR3. V lost 6 bases to trimming and J lost 0 bases, with 15 bases between them. The germline V gene encodes CDR1 MNHNY and CDR2 SVGAGI (reference sequence). The CDR3 reads CASSGAQGPSYEQYF. CDR3 nucleotide sequence: TGTGCCAGCAGCGGGGCCCAGGGACCCTCCTACGAGCAGTACTTC.

The V and J genes are TRBV28 and TRBJ2-6; perhaps TRBD1 as D (6 bases). The CDR3 spans 17 residues. Per germline, CDR1 MDHEN and CDR2 SYDVKM. V shed 3 bases and J shed 2 bases, with 14 bases lying between them. The CDR3 reads CASSFALQGTGANVLTF. The CDR3 nucleotides are TGTGCCAGCAGTTTTGCGCTCCAGGGGACTGGGGCCAACGTCCTGACTTTC. Variable domain in full (rest from reference TRBV28 and TRBJ2-6): DVKVTQSSRYLVKRTGEKVFLECVQDMDHENMFWYRQDPGLGLRLIYFSYDVKMKEKGDIPEGYSVSREKKERFSLILESASTNQTSMYLCASSFALQGTGANVLTFGAGSRLTVL.

The rearrangement joins TRBV28 to TRBJ2-3, with 10 bases identical to TRBD1. The CDR3 consists of 16 residues. The J segment lost 2 bases and the V segment lost 4 bases, leaving 6 bases of the junction unmatched. Looked up from germline, CDR1 is MDHEN and CDR2 is SYDVKM. Written as DNA, the CDR3 is TGTGCCAGCAGTTACGAGGGACAGGGGTACACAGATACGCAGTATTTT. This encodes CASSYEGQGYTDTQYF.

This clonotype has more than one count but fewer than ten. The chain has TRBV5-1 and TRBJ1-2; D is unresolved. The CDR3 extends over 12 amino acids. Germline assignment: CDR1 SGHRS and CDR2 YFSETQ. V lost 0 bases, J lost 8 bases, and 8 bases lay in between. CDR3: CASSLEGSGYTF. The CDR3 bases are TGCGCCAGCAGCTTGGAAGGTAGCGGCTACACCTTC.

This clonotype was observed a handful of times. V and J are TRBV20-1 and TRBJ2-1, with 8 bases matching TRBD1. CDR1 and CDR2 from the germline V gene are DFQATT and SNEGSKA (reference sequence). V was clipped by 5 bases and J by 2 bases; unmatched bases: 5. CDR3 length: 14 residues. CDR3 in amino acids: CSALDRATYNEQFF. The CDR3, as DNA: TGCAGTGCTTTGGACAGGGCCACCTACAATGAGCAGTTCTTC.

There are a few counts of this clonotype. The J gene is TRBJ2-7, the V gene TRBV6-5; 8 nucleotides align to TRBD1. With V trimmed by 6 bases and J by 3 bases, 10 bases remained unmatched. The CDR3 is made up of 15 amino acids. CDR1 and CDR2 from the germline V gene are MNHEY and SVGAGI. The CDR3 here is CASRVTTGEHYEQYF. The DNA of the CDR3 is TGTGCCAGCAGGGTAACGACAGGGGAACACTACGAGCAGTACTTC.

As regards this clonotype: The junction does not match germline at one end; this may be a read error. The rearrangement joins TRBV7-9 to TRBJ2-6, with 8 bases identical to TRBD1. CDR3 length equals 18 residues. The V gene's germline CDR1 is SEHNR and CDR2 FQNEAQ (reference sequence). CDR3 in DNA: TGTGCTAGCAGCGACGGACAGGGAAGTAGTTCTGGGGCCAACGTCCTGACTTTC. It specifies CASSDGQGSSSGANVLTF.

The chain has TRBV29-1 and TRBJ2-7; D is ambiguous. Germline V lookup: CDR1 SQVTM, CDR2 ANQGSEA. Trimming shortened V by 5 bases and J by 5 bases, and 13 bases separated the two germline ends. The CDR3 runs to 12 residues. CDR3 bases: TGCAGCGTTTCCGGCTGGACGGACGAGCAGTACTTC. It translates to CSVSGWTDEQYF.

This clonotype occurred a few times. This rearrangement joins TRBV4-3 to TRBJ2-7; D perhaps matches TRBD1 (6 bases). V shed 1 base and J shed 2 bases, with 12 bases lying between them. This CDR3 has 15 residues. Germline-derived CDR1 and CDR2 are LGHNA and YSLEER. CDR3 DNA: TGCGCCAGCAGCCAAGGCACAGGGAGCGCCTACGAGCAGTACTTC. Its translation: CASSQGTGSAYEQYF.

This chain uses TRBV4-1 with TRBJ1-2; D is possibly TRBD1 (5 bases). Between the trimmed V and J ends, which lost 2 bases and 0 bases, there was a span of 19 bases. CDR3 size: 18 residues. In germline, CDR1 is MGHRA, CDR2 YSYEKL. CDR3 residues: CASSQSLRVPIANYGYTF. In DNA, the CDR3 is TGCGCCAGCAGCCAATCACTCAGGGTGCCTATAGCTAACTATGGCTACACCTTC.

The rearrangement links TRBV11-2 to TRBJ2-1; the match to TRBD1 covers 7 bases. Germline V lookup: CDR1 SGHAT, CDR2 FQNNGV. The CDR3 length is 13 residues. V lost 4 bases and J lost 8; bases outside the gene matches: 5. CDR3 nucleotide sequence: TGTGCCAGCAGCTCCCGACAGGGTGATGAGCAGTTCTTC. Amino acid sequence: CASSSRQGDEQFF.

This clonotype turned up a few times. V gene TRBV4-3 combines with J gene TRBJ1-2, with D hard to call. Trimming left V 0 bases short and J 5 bases short, with 13 bases between. The CDR3 is made up of 15 amino acids. Germline V lookup: CDR1 LGHNA, CDR2 YSLEER. CDR3 in amino acids: CASSQDAREAYGYTF. CDR3 nucleotide sequence: TGCGCCAGCAGCCAAGACGCTCGAGAAGCTTATGGCTACACCTTC.

This clonotype was counted a few times. The V call is TRBV4-2, the J call TRBJ1-2; D not certain. CDR1 is LGHNA and CDR2 is YNFKEQ in the germline V gene. Deletions cut 4 bases from V and 8 bases from J, with 20 bases between. The CDR3 extends over 15 amino acids. Written as DNA, the CDR3 is TGTGCCAGCAGCCCACCGGACGGGCCGGAGGAGGGCTACACCTTC. Translation gives CASSPPDGPEEGYTF.

In its sample, this clonotype was seen a few times. The chain is built from TRBV20-1 and TRBJ2-7; D is unresolved. Germline lookup yields CDR1 DFQATT and CDR2 SNEGSKA (reference sequence). The CDR3 has 14 residues. The V end lost 0 bases, the J end lost 6 bases, and 15 bases lay between the germline ends. This chain's CDR3 is CSARDYSYPSEQYF. The DNA of the CDR3 is TGCAGTGCTAGAGACTACAGCTACCCCTCCGAGCAGTACTTC.

The chain combines TRBV21-1 with TRBJ1-5. TRBV21-1 is labeled a pseudogene. The CDR3 has 19 residues. Here the CDR3 reads CASSKVRSRSVCPNQPQHF. Here the CDR3 DNA reads TGTGCCAGCAGCAAAGTGAGGTCCAGATCAGTATGCCCCAATCAGCCCCAGCATTTT.